This TCR beta chain was found in a study of T-cell memory formation after mild COVID-19. Study information: Clustering of TCRs was largely donor specific.

Note on this clonotype: Antigen specificity is unknown.

The study, taken as a whole, reports: Largely, contracting CD4+ clones fell within CM and EM, and contracting CD8+ clones within EMRA. Clones shrinking from day 15 to 85 showed even CD4/CD8 mixes; later expanders tilted CD4+.

Constant-segment-primed 5'RACE gave TCR alpha and TCR beta cDNA libraries with sample barcodes and UMIs. MiXCR, applied by TCRdb to the 5' RACE reads, yields one record per CDR3 protein. Found here are 110,000 to 150,000 distinct CDR3 sequences, about 14% of them singletons; the top ten hold about 30%. The CDR3 has 14 residues. The J segment lost 6 bases and the V segment lost 4 bases, leaving 5 bases of the junction unmatched. The germline CDR1 and CDR2 sequences are MGHRA and YSYEKL. Sequencing was carried out using PBMCs or a T cell subset sorted from them (not recorded which). This sequence was found in an adult woman who had mild COVID-19 (a few samples of this study predate the infection). Cell type and time point are not known. V gene TRBV4-1 combines with J gene TRBJ2-1; 8 bases match TRBD1. The CDR3 DNA is TGCGCCAGCAGCCGCCTGACAGGGGCCAATGAGCAGTTCTTC. Translated: CASSRLTGANEQFF.